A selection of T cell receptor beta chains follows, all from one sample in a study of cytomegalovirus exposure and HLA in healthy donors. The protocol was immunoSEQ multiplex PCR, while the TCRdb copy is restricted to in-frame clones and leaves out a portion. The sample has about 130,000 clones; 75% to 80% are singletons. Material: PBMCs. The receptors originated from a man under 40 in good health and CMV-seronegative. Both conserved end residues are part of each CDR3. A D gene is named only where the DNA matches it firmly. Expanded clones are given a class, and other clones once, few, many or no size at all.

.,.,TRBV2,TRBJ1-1,CASSAGSKNTEAFF,TGTGCCAGCAGTGCAGGCTCAAAGAACACTGAAGCTTTCTTT
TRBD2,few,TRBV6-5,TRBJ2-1,CASSLGLAGANEQFF,TGTGCCAGCAGCCTCGGACTAGCGGGAGCTAATGAGCAGTTCTTC
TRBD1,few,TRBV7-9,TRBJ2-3,CASSLSGTDTDTQYF,TGTGCCAGCAGCTTAAGTGGGACAGACACAGATACGCAGTATTTT
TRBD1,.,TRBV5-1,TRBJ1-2,CASTLAPGQGDYGYTF,TGCGCCAGCACCTTGGCCCCGGGACAGGGGGACTATGGCTACACCTTC
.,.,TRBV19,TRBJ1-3,CASSIVGSGNTIYF,TGTGCCAGTAGTATCGTCGGCTCTGGAAACACCATATATTTT
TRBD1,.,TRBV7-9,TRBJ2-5,CASSPNRGRIEETQYF,TGTGCCAGCAGCCCTAACAGGGGGCGCATAGAAGAGACCCAGTACTTC
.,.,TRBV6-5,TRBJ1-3,CASKPTGASGNTIYF,TGTGCCAGCAAGCCAACGGGTGCCTCTGGAAACACCATATATTTT
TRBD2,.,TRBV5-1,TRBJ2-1,CASSLARTSGRTGSYNEQFF,TGCGCCAGCAGCTTGGCCAGGACTAGCGGGAGGACCGGCTCCTACAATGAGCAGTTCTTC
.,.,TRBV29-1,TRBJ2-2,CSVPLAPRGELFF,TGCAGCGTCCCCCTGGCTCCCCGCGGGGAGCTGTTTTTT
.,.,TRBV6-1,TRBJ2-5,CASSVLAGIETQYF,TGTGCCAGCAGTGTCCTCGCAGGGATAGAGACCCAGTACTTC
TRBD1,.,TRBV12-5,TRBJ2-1,CASGLVNRGFLEFF,TGTGCTAGTGGTTTGGTCAACAGGGGATTCTTGGAGTTCTTC
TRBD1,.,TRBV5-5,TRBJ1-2,CASSLYPRGDGGYTF,TGTGCCAGCAGCTTGTATCCCAGGGGGGATGGTGGCTACACCTTC
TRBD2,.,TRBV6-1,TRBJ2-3,CASSRLAGETDTQYF,TGTGCCAGCAGTCGACTAGCGGGAGAAACAGATACGCAGTATTTT
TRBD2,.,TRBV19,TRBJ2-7,CASSRGTNYEQYF,TGTGCCAGTAGTCGGGGGACTAACTACGAGCAGTACTTC
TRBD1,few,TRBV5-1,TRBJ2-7,CASSLGPGQGAYEQYF,TGCGCCAGCAGCTTGGGGCCGGGACAGGGGGCCTACGAGCAGTACTTC
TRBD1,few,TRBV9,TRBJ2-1,CASSVALDRESPEQFF,TGTGCCAGCAGCGTAGCCCTGGACAGGGAGTCCCCTGAGCAGTTCTTC
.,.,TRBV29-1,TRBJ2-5,CSALQETQYF,TGCAGCGCCCTTCAAGAGACCCAGTACTTC
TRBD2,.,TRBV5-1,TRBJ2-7,CASSFRTPRVRGGTYEQYF,TGCGCCAGCAGCTTTAGGACCCCCCGGGTAAGGGGAGGGACCTACGAGCAGTACTTC
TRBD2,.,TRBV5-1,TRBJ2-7,CASSRTSGSYEQYF,TGCGCCAGCAGCCGGACTAGTGGGTCCTACGAGCAGTACTTC
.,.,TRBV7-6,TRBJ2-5,CASSLGANQETQYF,TGTGCCAGCAGCTTAGGTGCTAATCAAGAGACCCAGTACTTC